This record looks at one TCR beta chain sequence and its context. Libraries were prepared by immunoSEQ multiplex PCR; TCRdb keeps only in-frame clonotypes and omits some of them. This sample has approximately 50,000 clones, with 70% to 85% found just once. Template: tumor biopsy or peripheral blood genomic DNA, about 600-6,004 ng per sample. The sample is drawn from a study of T cells in tumors after PD-1 blockade. Study in general: Patients received pembrolizumab 200 mg every 3 weeks or cemiplimab 350 mg every 2 weeks. Daily vismodegib 150 mg continued in a subset of anti-PD-1-treated patients. Blood samples averaged around 110,000 templates (range about 22,000-280,000) and more than 35,000 unique clonotypes.

The CDR3 has 18 amino acids. Per germline, CDR1 KGHSH and CDR2 LQKENI. V shed 4 bases and J 1 base; nucleotides not matched to a gene: 13. The V gene is TRBV18, the J gene TRBJ1-5, with 7 positions matching TRBD1. Source: PBMCs, taken before anti-PD-1 therapy. The sequence derives from a human donor with advanced basal cell or squamous cell carcinoma (not recorded which). Written as DNA, the CDR3 is TGTGCCAGCTCACGAGAGGGGGCCACCCTTGAGAGCAATCAGCCCCAGCATTTT. Translating it yields CASSREGATLESNQPQHF.